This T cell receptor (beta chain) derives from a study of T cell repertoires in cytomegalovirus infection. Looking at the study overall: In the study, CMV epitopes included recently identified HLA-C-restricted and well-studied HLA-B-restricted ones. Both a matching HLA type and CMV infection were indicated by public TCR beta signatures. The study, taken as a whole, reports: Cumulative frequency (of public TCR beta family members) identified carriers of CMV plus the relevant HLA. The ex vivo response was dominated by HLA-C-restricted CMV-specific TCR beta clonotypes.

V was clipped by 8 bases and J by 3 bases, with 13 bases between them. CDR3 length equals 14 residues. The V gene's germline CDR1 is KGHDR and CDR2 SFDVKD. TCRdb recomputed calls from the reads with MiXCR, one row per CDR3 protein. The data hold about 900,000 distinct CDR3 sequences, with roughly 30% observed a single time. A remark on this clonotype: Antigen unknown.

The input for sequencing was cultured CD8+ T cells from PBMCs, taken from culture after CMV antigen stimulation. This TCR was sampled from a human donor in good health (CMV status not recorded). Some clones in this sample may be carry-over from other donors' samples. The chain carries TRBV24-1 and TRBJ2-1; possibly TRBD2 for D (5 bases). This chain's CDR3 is CATIGGLGYNEQFF. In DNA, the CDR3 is TGTGCCACCATTGGAGGACTGGGCTACAATGAGCAGTTCTTC.